The rows below give T cell receptor beta chains drawn from one sample of a study of naive and memory T cell subsets. TCRdb fed the UMI-ligation and nested PCR reads into MiXCR, producing one record per CDR3 protein. Of over 130,000 distinct CDR3 sequences detected, roughly a fifth appear once; the ten largest clones hold about 0.63%. The sequencing sample was made of naive CD8+ T cells from blood. The receptors were gathered from a human donor in good health. Each CDR3 is given with its conserved first and last residue. Fields, in order: J gene, D gene, V gene, clone size, CDR3 protein, CDR3 DNA. A D gene is named only where the DNA matches it firmly. Size is stated for part of the rows, as once, few or many counts, or as a class when the clone is expanded.

J: TRBJ2-5
D: TRBD1
V: TRBV5-1
size: few
CDR3: CASSTEPTGIETQYF
DNA: TGCGCCAGCAGCACAGAACCGACAGGGATTGAGACCCAGTACTTC

J: TRBJ2-7
D: .
V: TRBV29-1
size: few
CDR3: CSVEAPRGGSYEQYF
DNA: TGCAGCGTTGAAGCGCCACGAGGCGGCTCCTACGAGCAGTACTTC

J: TRBJ1-1
D: .
V: TRBV5-5
size: .
CDR3: CASSSGRGGDDTEAFF
DNA: TGTGCCAGCAGCTCAGGTCGAGGTGGGGATGACACTGAAGCTTTCTTT

J: TRBJ2-3
D: TRBD1
V: TRBV2
size: few
CDR3: CATYSSRDRGTDTQYF
DNA: TGTGCCACTTACTCATCCCGGGACAGGGGCACAGATACGCAGTATTTT

J: TRBJ2-3
D: .
V: TRBV9
size: .
CDR3: CASSPPVPHTQYF
DNA: TGTGCCAGCAGCCCTCCTGTACCACATACGCAGTATTTT

J: TRBJ2-5
D: TRBD1
V: TRBV11-2
size: few
CDR3: CASKAPGQQETQYF
DNA: TGTGCCAGCAAAGCACCGGGACAGCAAGAGACCCAGTACTTC

J: TRBJ2-5
D: .
V: TRBV7-9
size: .
CDR3: CASSLLIETQYF
DNA: TGTGCCAGCAGCTTATTAATTGAGACCCAGTACTTC

J: TRBJ2-1
D: .
V: TRBV28
size: few
CDR3: CASSPTVGRAEFF
DNA: TGTGCCAGCAGTCCCACCGTAGGCAGGGCCGAGTTCTTC

J: TRBJ2-1
D: .
V: TRBV9
size: many
CDR3: CASSGTLPYEQFF
DNA: TGTGCCAGCAGCGGGACCCTCCCCTATGAGCAGTTCTTC

J: TRBJ2-2
D: .
V: TRBV12-3/TRBV12-4
size: few
CDR3: CASAHTGELFF
DNA: TGTGCCAGCGCACACACCGGGGAGCTGTTTTTT

J: TRBJ2-1
D: .
V: TRBV27
size: few
CDR3: CASSLEGDNEQFF
DNA: TGTGCCAGCAGTTTGGAAGGGGATAATGAGCAGTTCTTC

J: TRBJ2-5
D: .
V: TRBV28
size: few
CDR3: CASSHRVDSETQYF
DNA: TGTGCCAGCAGTCACAGGGTGGATTCGGAGACCCAGTACTTC

J: TRBJ2-3
D: .
V: TRBV5-6
size: .
CDR3: CASSLGFGDTQYF
DNA: TGTGCCAGCAGCTTGGGCTTTGGGGATACGCAGTATTTT

J: TRBJ1-4
D: .
V: TRBV6-6
size: many
CDR3: CASSYDRKLFF
DNA: TGTGCCAGCAGTTACGACAGAAAACTGTTTTTT

J: TRBJ2-1
D: TRBD2
V: TRBV18
size: many
CDR3: CASSLTGGAYNEQFF
DNA: TGTGCCAGCTCACTTACGGGAGGGGCTTACAATGAGCAGTTCTTC

J: TRBJ2-3
D: TRBD2
V: TRBV27
size: .
CDR3: CASRWGGYTDTQYF
DNA: TGTGCCAGCCGTTGGGGGGGATACACAGATACGCAGTATTTT

J: TRBJ2-1
D: TRBD2
V: TRBV6-5
size: .
CDR3: CASSYAAGVYNEQFF
DNA: TGTGCCAGCAGTTACGCGGCGGGAGTGTACAATGAGCAGTTCTTC

J: TRBJ2-7
D: .
V: TRBV7-2
size: .
CDR3: CASSLVVGLGEQYF
DNA: TGTGCCAGCAGCTTAGTGGTGGGACTGGGCGAGCAGTACTTC

J: TRBJ2-1
D: TRBD2
V: TRBV6-5
size: few
CDR3: CASSQDTGGYNEQFF
DNA: TGTGCCAGCAGCCAAGACACGGGGGGATACAATGAGCAGTTCTTC

J: TRBJ2-3
D: .
V: TRBV6-6
size: .
CDR3: CASTDIADTQYF
DNA: TGTGCCAGCACCGACATTGCAGATACGCAGTATTTT

J: TRBJ1-4
D: .
V: TRBV11-2
size: .
CDR3: CASSFPPGGEKLFF
DNA: TGTGCCAGCAGCTTTCCCCCGGGAGGGGAAAAACTGTTTTTT

J: TRBJ1-1
D: TRBD1
V: TRBV30
size: few
CDR3: CAWSLQGVYGEAFF
DNA: TGTGCCTGGAGTCTACAGGGGGTTTACGGGGAAGCTTTCTTT

J: TRBJ2-7
D: .
V: TRBV4-1
size: .
CDR3: CASSLNRDYEQYF
DNA: TGCGCCAGCAGCTTAAACAGGGACTACGAGCAGTACTTC

J: TRBJ2-7
D: TRBD2
V: TRBV6-6
size: .
CDR3: CASSYGGGAVYEQYF
DNA: TGTGCCAGCAGTTATGGGGGGGGAGCCGTCTACGAGCAGTACTTC

J: TRBJ2-3
D: TRBD2
V: TRBV7-9
size: few
CDR3: CASSLAAGGTDTQYF
DNA: TGTGCCAGCAGCTTAGCAGCGGGGGGCACAGATACGCAGTATTTT

J: TRBJ1-5
D: .
V: TRBV27
size: few
CDR3: CASSLLAGVNQPQHF
DNA: TGTGCCAGCAGTCTCCTTGCAGGGGTCAATCAGCCCCAGCATTTT

J: TRBJ2-7
D: .
V: TRBV6-1
size: .
CDR3: CASSDPSTGHFYEQYF
DNA: TGTGCCAGCAGTGATCCCTCCACGGGACACTTCTACGAGCAGTACTTC

J: TRBJ1-2
D: TRBD1
V: TRBV10-2
size: .
CDR3: CASLDRENYGYTF
DNA: TGCGCCAGCTTGGACAGGGAGAACTATGGCTACACCTTC

J: TRBJ2-1
D: .
V: TRBV28
size: few
CDR3: CASRADSEIKNEQFF
DNA: TGTGCCAGCAGAGCGGACAGCGAAATTAAGAATGAGCAGTTCTTC

J: TRBJ2-7
D: TRBD1
V: TRBV4-3
size: .
CDR3: CASSQDRSGTASYEQYF
DNA: TGCGCCAGCAGCCAAGATAGGTCCGGGACAGCGAGCTACGAGCAGTACTTC

J: TRBJ2-7
D: .
V: TRBV28
size: .
CDR3: CASSRDHAVYEQYF
DNA: TGTGCCAGCAGTCGGGACCATGCTGTCTACGAGCAGTACTTC

J: TRBJ1-1
D: TRBD1
V: TRBV5-6
size: few
CDR3: CASSFFGTGGLPEAFF
DNA: TGTGCCAGCAGCTTTTTCGGTACAGGGGGCCTACCTGAAGCTTTCTTT

J: TRBJ2-4
D: .
V: TRBV7-6
size: .
CDR3: CASSLQEDGIQYF
DNA: TGTGCCAGCAGCCTCCAAGAGGATGGCATTCAGTACTTC

J: TRBJ1-2
D: TRBD1
V: TRBV7-2
size: once
CDR3: CASSPTGGPSYGYTF
DNA: TGTGCCAGCAGCCCCACAGGGGGACCAAGCTATGGCTACACCTTC

J: TRBJ2-1
D: .
V: TRBV7-9
size: few
CDR3: CASSFPIGDEQFF
DNA: TGTGCCAGCAGCTTCCCCATAGGGGATGAGCAGTTCTTC

J: TRBJ1-5
D: .
V: TRBV9
size: few
CDR3: CASSQSWGFNQPQHF
DNA: TGTGCCAGCAGCCAAAGTTGGGGGTTCAATCAGCCCCAGCATTTT